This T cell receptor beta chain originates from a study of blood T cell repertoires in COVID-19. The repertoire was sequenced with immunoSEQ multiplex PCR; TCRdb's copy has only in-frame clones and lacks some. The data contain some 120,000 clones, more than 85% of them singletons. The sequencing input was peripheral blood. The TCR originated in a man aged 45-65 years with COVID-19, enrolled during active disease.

CDR3 sequence reads: CASSYTGQGVYGYTF. In nucleotides, the CDR3 is TGTGCCAGCAGTTACACGGGACAGGGGGTCTATGGCTACACCTTC. The chain combines TRBV6-5 with TRBJ1-2, with 11 bases that match TRBD1. This CDR3 has 15 residues. CDR1 and CDR2 (germline): MNHEY, SVGAGI. J gave up 4 bases and V 2 bases, and 3 bases lay outside the gene matches.